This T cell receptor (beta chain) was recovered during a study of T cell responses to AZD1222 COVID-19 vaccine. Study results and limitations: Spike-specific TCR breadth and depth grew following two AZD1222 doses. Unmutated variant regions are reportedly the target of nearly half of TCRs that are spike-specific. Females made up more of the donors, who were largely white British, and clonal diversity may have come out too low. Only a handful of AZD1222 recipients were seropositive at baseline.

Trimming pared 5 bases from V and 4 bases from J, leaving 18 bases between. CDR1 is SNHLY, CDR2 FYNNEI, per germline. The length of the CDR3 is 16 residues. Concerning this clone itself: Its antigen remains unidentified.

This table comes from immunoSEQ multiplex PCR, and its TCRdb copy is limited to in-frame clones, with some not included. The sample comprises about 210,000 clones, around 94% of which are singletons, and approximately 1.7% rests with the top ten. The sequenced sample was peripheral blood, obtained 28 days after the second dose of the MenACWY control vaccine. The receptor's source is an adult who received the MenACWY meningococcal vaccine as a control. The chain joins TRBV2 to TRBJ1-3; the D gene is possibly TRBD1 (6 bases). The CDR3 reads CASSPQGTYSGNTIYF. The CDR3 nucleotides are TGTGCCAGCAGTCCCCAGGGGACTTATTCCGGAAACACCATATATTTT.